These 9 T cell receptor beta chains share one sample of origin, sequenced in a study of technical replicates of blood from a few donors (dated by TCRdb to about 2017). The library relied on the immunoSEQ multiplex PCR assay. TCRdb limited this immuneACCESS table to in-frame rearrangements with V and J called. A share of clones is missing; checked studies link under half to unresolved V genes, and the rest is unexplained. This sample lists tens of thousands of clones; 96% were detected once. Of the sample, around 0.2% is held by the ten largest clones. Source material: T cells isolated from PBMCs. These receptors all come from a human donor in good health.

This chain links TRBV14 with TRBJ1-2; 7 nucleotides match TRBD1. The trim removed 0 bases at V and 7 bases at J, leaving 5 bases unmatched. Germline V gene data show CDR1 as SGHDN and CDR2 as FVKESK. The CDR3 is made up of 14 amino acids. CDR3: CASSQDRRGFGYTF. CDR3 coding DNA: TGTGCCAGCAGCCAAGATCGCAGGGGGTTTGGCTACACCTTC. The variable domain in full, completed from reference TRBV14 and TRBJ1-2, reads EAGVTQFPSHSVIEKGQTVTLRCDPISGHDNLYWYRRVMGKEIKFLLHFVKESKQDESGMPNNRFLAERTGGTYSTLKVQPAELEDSGVYFCASSQDRRGFGYTFGSGTRLTVV.

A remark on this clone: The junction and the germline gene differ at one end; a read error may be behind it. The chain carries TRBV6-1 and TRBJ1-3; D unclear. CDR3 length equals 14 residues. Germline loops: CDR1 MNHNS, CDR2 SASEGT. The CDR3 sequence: CASSEAGGGNTIYF. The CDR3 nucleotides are TGTGCCAGCAGCGAAGCGGGAGGGGGAAACACCATATATTTT.

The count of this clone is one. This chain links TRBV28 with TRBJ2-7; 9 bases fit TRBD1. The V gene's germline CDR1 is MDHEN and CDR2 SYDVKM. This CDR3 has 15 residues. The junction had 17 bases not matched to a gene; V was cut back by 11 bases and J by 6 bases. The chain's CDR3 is CAAAIPGQGFSEQYF. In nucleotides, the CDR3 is TGTGCCGCAGCTATACCAGGACAGGGGTTCTCCGAGCAGTACTTC.

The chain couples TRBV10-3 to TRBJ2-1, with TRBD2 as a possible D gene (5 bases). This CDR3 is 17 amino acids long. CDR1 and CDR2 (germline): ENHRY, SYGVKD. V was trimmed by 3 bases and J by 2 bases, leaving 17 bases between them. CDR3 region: CAISEFRSSKTYNEQFF. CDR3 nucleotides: TGTGCCATCAGTGAATTTCGGTCTAGCAAAACCTACAATGAGCAGTTCTTC.

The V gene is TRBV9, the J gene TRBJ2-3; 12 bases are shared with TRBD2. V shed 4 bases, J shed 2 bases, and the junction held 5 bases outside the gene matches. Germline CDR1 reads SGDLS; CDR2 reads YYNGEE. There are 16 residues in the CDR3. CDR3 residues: CASSPGTSGYTDTQYF. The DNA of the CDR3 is TGTGCCAGCAGCCCCGGGACTAGCGGGTACACAGATACGCAGTATTTT. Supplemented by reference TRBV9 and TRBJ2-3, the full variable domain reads DSGVTQTPKHLITATGQRVTLRCSPRSGDLSVYWYQQSLDQGLQFLIQYYNGEERAKGNILERFSAQQFPDLHSELNLSSLELGDSALYFCASSPGTSGYTDTQYFGPGTRLTVL.

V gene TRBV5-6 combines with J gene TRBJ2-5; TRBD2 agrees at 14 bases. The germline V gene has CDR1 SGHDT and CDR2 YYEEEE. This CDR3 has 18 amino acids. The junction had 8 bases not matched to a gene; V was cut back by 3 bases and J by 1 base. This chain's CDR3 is CASSSGLAGGPIQETQYF. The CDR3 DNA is TGTGCCAGCAGCTCAGGACTAGCGGGGGGCCCCATCCAAGAGACCCAGTACTTC.

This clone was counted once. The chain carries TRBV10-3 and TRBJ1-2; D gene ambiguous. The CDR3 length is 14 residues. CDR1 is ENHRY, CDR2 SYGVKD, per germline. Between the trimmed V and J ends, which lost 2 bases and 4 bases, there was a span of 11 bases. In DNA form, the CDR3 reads TGTGCCATCAGTGAGGCCCAGGATAGCTATGGCTACACCTTC. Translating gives CAISEAQDSYGYTF.

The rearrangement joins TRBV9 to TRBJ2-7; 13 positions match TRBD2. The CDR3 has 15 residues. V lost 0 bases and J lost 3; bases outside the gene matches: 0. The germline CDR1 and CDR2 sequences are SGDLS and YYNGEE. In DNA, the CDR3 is TGTGCCAGCAGCGTAGGGACTAGCGGGAGCTACGAGCAGTACTTC. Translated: CASSVGTSGSYEQYF.

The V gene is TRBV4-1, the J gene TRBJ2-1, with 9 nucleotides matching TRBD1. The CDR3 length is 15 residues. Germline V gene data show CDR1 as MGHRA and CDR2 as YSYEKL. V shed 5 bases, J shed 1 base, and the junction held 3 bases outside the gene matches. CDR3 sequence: CASSWTGVSYNEQFF. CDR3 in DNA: TGCGCCAGCAGCTGGACAGGGGTGTCCTACAATGAGCAGTTCTTC.